This TCR beta chain stems from a study of cytomegalovirus exposure and HLA in healthy donors. Study background: Unique TCRs from HLA-typed donors, roughly 87 million of them, were held in an early data release. Broader study findings: In a later analysis, DRB1 alleles had the most associated TCRs; HLA-C alleles the fewest.

Use of 60 Vbeta and 13 Jbeta primers characterized the PCR. In the original workflow: Unique TCR beta chains numbered 60 million to 100 million in a later analysis, with roughly 10 million shared. Some clones are missing from TCRdb's copy, which holds only in-frame ones; the method was immunoSEQ multiplex PCR. From that table come the V and J calls and clone size; the DNA was used to work out D and trimming. The table lists around 100,000 clones, 60% to 80% of them singletons. Remarks on this clone: Its cognate antigen is unknown. Different DNA sequences within this sample yield the same CDR3.

Germline V gene lookup returns CDR1 SGHRS and CDR2 YFSETQ. This CDR3 has 14 residues. V gave up 2 bases and J gave up 0 bases, with 6 bases separating them. This receptor was identified in a man aged 45 to 65 in good health and CMV-seropositive. The sequencing sample was made of PBMCs. The chain links TRBV5-1 to TRBJ1-3; D unclear. The CDR3: CASSLESSGNTIYF. CDR3 DNA: TGCGCCAGCAGCTTAGAGAGCTCTGGAAACACCATATATTTT.